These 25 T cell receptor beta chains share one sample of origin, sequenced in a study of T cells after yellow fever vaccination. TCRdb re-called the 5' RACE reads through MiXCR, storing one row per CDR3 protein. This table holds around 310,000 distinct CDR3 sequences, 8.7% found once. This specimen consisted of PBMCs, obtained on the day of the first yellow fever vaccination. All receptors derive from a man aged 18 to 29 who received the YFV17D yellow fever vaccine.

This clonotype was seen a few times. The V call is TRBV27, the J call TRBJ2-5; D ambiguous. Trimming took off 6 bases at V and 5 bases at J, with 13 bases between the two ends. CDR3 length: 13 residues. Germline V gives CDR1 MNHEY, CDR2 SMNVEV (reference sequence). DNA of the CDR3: TGTGCCAGCAGATCTCACACCGGCGAGACCCAGTACTTC. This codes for CASRSHTGETQYF.

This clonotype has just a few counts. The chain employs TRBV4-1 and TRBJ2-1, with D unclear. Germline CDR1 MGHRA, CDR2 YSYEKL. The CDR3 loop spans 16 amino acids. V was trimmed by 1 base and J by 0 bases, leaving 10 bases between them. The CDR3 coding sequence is TGCGCCAGCAGCCAAGTAGACCTCATCTCCTACAATGAGCAGTTCTTC. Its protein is CASSQVDLISYNEQFF.

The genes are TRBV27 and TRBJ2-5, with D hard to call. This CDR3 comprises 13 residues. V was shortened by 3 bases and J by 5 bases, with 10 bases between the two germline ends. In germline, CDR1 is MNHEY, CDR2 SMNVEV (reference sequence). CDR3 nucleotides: TGTGCCAGCAGTTTTTCGCAGACGGAGACCCAGTACTTC. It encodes CASSFSQTETQYF.

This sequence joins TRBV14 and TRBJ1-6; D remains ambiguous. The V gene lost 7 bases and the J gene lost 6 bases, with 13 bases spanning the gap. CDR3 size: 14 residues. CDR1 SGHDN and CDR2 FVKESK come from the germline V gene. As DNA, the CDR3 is TGTGCCAGCACCCCCGCTTGGGGTAATTCACCCCTCCACTTT. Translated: CASTPAWGNSPLHF.

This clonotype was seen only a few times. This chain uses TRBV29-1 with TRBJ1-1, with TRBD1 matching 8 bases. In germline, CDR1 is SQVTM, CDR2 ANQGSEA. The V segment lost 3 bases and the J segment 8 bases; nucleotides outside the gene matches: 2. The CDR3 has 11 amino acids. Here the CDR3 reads CSVEGQVEAFF. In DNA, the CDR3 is TGCAGCGTTGAGGGACAGGTAGAAGCTTTCTTT.

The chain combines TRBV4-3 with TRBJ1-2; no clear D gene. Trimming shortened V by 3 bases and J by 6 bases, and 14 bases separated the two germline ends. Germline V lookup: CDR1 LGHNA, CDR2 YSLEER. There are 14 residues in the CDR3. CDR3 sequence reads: CASSQEYSSDGYTF. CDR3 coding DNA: TGCGCCAGCAGCCAGGAGTACTCAAGCGATGGCTACACCTTC.

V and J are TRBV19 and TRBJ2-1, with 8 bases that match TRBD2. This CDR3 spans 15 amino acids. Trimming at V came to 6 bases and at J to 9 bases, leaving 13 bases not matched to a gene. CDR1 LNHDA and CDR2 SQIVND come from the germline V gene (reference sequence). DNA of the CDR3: TGTGCCAGTAGGCCGGGGGGGCTGCTGGCTACTGAGCAGTTCTTC. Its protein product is CASRPGGLLATEQFF.

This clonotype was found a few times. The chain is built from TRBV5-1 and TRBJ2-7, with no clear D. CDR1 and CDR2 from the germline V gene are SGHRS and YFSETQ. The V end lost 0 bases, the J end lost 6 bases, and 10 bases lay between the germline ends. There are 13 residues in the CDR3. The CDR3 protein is CASSLEAAPEQYF. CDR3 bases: TGCGCCAGCAGCTTGGAGGCCGCACCCGAGCAGTACTTC.

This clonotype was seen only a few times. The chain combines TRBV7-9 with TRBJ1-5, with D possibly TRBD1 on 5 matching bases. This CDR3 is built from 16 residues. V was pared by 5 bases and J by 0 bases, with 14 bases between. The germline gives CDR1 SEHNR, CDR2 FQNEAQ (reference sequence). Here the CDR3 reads CASSPLGGGSNQPQHF. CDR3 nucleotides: TGTGCCAGCAGCCCACTCGGGGGGGGTAGCAATCAGCCCCAGCATTTT.

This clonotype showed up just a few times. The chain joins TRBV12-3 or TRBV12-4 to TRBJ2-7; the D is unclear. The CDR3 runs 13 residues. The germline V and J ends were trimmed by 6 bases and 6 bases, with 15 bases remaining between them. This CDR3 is CASSQAGPGEQYF. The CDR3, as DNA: TGTGCCAGCAGCCAGGCAGGACCTGGCGAGCAGTACTTC.

The CDR3 protein is CASSLRFNNEQYF. In nucleotides, the CDR3 is TGCGCCAGCAGCTTGAGATTCAACAACGAGCAGTACTTC. J is TRBJ2-7 and V is TRBV5-1, with D hard to call. The germline V and J ends were trimmed by 1 base and 5 bases, with 10 bases remaining between them. Germline values: CDR1 SGHRS, CDR2 YFSETQ. This CDR3 region has 13 residues.

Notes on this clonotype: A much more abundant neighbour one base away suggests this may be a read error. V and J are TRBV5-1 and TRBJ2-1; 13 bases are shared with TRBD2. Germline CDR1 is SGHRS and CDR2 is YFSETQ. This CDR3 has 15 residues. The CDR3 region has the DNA TGCACCAGCCGACTAGCGGGGGGTACCGTAAATGAGCAGTTCTTC. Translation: CTSRLAGGTVNEQFF.

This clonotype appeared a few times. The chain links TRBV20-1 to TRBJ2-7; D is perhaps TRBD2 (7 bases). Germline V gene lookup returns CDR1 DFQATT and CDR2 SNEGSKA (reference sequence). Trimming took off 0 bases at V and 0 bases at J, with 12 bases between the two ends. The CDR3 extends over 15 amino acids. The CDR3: CSARDAGGPSYEQYV. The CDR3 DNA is TGCAGTGCTAGAGATGCCGGGGGGCCCTCCTACGAGCAGTACGTC.

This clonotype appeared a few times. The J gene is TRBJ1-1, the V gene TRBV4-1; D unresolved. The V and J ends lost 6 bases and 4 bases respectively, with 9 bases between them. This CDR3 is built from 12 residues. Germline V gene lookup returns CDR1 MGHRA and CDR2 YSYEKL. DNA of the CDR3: TGCGCCAGCAGATACGGGAGCACTGAAGCTTTCTTT. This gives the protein CASRYGSTEAFF.

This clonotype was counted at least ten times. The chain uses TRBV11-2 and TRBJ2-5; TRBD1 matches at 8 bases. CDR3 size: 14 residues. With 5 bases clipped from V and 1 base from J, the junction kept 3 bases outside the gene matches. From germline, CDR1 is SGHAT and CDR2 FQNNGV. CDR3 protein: CASSVDRGQETQYF. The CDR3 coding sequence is TGTGCCAGCAGCGTCGACAGGGGCCAAGAGACCCAGTACTTC.

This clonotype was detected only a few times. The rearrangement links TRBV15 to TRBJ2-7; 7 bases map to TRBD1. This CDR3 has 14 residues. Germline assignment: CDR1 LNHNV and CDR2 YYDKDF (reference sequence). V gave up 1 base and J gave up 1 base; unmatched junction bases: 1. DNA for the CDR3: TGTGCCACCAGCAGAGGGGACAGTTCCTACGAGCAGTACTTC. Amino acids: CATSRGDSSYEQYF.

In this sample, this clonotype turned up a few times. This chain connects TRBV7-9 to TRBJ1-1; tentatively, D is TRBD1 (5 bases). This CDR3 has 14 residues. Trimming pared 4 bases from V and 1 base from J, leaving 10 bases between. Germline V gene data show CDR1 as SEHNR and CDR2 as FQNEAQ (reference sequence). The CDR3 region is CASSSAGQNTEAFF. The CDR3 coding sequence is TGTGCCAGCAGCTCGGCAGGGCAGAACACTGAAGCTTTCTTT.

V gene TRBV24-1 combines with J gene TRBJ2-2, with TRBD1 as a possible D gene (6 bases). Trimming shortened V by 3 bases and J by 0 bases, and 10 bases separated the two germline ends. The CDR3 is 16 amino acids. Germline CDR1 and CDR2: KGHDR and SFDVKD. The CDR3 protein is CATSDPRQANTGELFF. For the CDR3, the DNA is TGTGCCACCAGTGATCCCCGACAGGCGAACACCGGGGAGCTGTTTTTT.

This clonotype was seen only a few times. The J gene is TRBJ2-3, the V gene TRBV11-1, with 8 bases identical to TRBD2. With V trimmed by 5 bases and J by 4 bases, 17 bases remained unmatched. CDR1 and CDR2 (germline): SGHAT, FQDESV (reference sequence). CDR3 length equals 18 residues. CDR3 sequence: CASSRPGGRWSGADTQYF. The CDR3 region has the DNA TGTGCCAGCAGCCGCCCGGGGGGGCGTTGGAGCGGAGCAGATACGCAGTATTTT.

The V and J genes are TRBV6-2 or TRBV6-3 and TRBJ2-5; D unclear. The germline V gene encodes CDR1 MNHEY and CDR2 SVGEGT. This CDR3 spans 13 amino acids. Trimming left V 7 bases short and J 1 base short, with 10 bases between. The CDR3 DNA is TGTGCCAGCAAAGGGTGGACCCAAGAGACCCAGTACTTC. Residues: CASKGWTQETQYF.

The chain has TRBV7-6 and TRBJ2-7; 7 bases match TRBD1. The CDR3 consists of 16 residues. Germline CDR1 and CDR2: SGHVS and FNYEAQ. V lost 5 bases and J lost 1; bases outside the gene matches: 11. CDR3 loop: CASSPGTAKPSYEQYF. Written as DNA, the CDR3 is TGTGCCAGCAGCCCCGGGACAGCCAAACCATCCTACGAGCAGTACTTC.

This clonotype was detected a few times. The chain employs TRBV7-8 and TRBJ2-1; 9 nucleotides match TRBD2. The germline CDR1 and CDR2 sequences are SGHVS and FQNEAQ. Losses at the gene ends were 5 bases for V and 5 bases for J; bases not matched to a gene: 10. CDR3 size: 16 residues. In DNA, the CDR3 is TGTGCCAGCAGCCGAAGACCGGGACTAGCCGACAATGAGCAGTTCTTC. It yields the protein CASSRRPGLADNEQFF.

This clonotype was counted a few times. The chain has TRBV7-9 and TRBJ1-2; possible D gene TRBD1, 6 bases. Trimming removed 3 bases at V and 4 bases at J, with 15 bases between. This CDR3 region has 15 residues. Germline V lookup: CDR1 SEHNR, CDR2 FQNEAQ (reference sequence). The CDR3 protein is CASSFGGGARYGYTF. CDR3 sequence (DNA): TGTGCCAGCAGCTTTGGGGGGGGCGCCCGCTATGGCTACACCTTC.

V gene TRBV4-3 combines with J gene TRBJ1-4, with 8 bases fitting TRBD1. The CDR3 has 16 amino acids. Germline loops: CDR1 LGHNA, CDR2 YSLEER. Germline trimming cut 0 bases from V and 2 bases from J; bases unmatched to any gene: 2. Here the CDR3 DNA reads TGCGCCAGCAGCCAAGATAGACAGGGGACTAATGAAAAACTGTTTTTT. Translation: CASSQDRQGTNEKLFF.

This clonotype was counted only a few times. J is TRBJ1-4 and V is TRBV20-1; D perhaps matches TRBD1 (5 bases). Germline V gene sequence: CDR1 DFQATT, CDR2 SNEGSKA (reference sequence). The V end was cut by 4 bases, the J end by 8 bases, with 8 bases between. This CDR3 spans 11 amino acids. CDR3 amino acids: CSAMQGEKLFF. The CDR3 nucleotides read TGCAGTGCTATGCAGGGCGAAAAACTGTTTTTT.